Listed below are T cell receptor beta chains from one sample, sequenced in a study of blood T cell repertoires in COVID-19. This table comes from immunoSEQ multiplex PCR, and its TCRdb copy is limited to in-frame clones, with some not included. The sample carries about 320,000 clones, roughly nine tenths recorded once. Sequenced sample: PBMCs or T cells enriched from blood (not recorded which). These receptors all stem from a man aged 55 to 69 who had recovered from COVID-19. The CDR3 runs from the conserved cysteine through the conserved F or W. The order of the fields is V gene, J gene, CDR3 protein.

>TRBV29-1|TRBJ2-3
CSVGQGGTSGGTDTQYF
>TRBV19|TRBJ1-4
CASRDRYYEKLFF
>TRBV2|TRBJ2-1
CASNLGLGGSYNEQFF
>TRBV2|TRBJ1-5
CASTGTGNQPQHF
>TRBV11-2|TRBJ2-7
CASSLLKAGGDYEQYF
>TRBV28|TRBJ2-4
CASSFGVWDREDIQYF
>TRBV6-2/TRBV6-3|TRBJ1-2
CASSTVGQFGNGYTF
>TRBV5-1|TRBJ1-1
CASSLSVGVNTEAFF
>TRBV10-2|TRBJ1-1
CASRLGANTEAFF
>TRBV5-4|TRBJ1-2
CASSLGSYGYTF
>TRBV18|TRBJ2-1
CASSPFGGSYNEQFF
>TRBV7-3|TRBJ1-1
CASSLAWGAEAFF
>TRBV18|TRBJ2-5
CASSPMAGSETQYF
>TRBV9|TRBJ1-3
CASSASTGGGGNTIYF
>TRBV20-1|TRBJ1-2
CSASGGAASYGYTF
>TRBV7-9|TRBJ2-1
CASSLAARGGHEQFF
>TRBV13|TRBJ2-1
CASSLLDEQFF
>TRBV6-1|TRBJ1-6
CASSDGGQGSNSPLHF
>TRBV3-1/TRBV3-2|TRBJ2-3
CASSRDRDSDTQYF
>TRBV5-1|TRBJ1-2
CASSSSGQGNYGYTF
>TRBV19|TRBJ1-5
CASSIQGRFPSSNQPQHF
>TRBV5-6|TRBJ1-5
CASSFGRGNQPQHF
>TRBV3-1/TRBV3-2|TRBJ1-5
CASSQPGFQPQHF
>TRBV7-6|TRBJ2-5
CASSLTGAGTQYF
>TRBV9|TRBJ2-3
CASSVVHSSPTDTQYF
>TRBV7-9|TRBJ2-2
CASSLRGGAHTGELFF
>TRBV6-5|TRBJ1-5
CASRPSQGLQPQHF
>TRBV6-5|TRBJ2-5
CASSYGSGGRETQYF
>TRBV19|TRBJ1-5
CASTVGGPLGQPQHF
>TRBV5-8|TRBJ1-6
CASPLSRGSPLHF
>TRBV18|TRBJ2-1
CASSMRAGEDYNEQFF
>TRBV2|TRBJ1-1
CASSQGMNTEAFF
>TRBV24-1|TRBJ1-2
CATSDSAGRGGYTF
>TRBV5-1|TRBJ2-5
CASNPTGEETQYF
>TRBV3-1/TRBV3-2|TRBJ2-3
CASSRIAGWTDTQYF
>TRBV11-3|TRBJ2-1
CASSFPSGSSNEQFF
>TRBV7-8|TRBJ1-2
CASSLGRFGGGRNYGYTF
>TRBV2|TRBJ2-7
CASSEQGIHEQYF
>TRBV14|TRBJ1-4
CASSQESWENRPNEKLFF
>TRBV7-2|TRBJ1-5
CASSLVASNQPQHF
>TRBV7-2|TRBJ1-1
CASKGGQGQGNTEAFF
>TRBV30|TRBJ1-1
CAWSYGIGEAFF
>TRBV2|TRBJ2-7
CASSSLGGAHEQYF
>TRBV27|TRBJ2-7
CASSRGSSYEQYF
>TRBV7-9|TRBJ1-2
CASSLVSGDYGYTF
>TRBV13|TRBJ2-7
CASSLLAGDQEQYF
>TRBV2|TRBJ2-3
CASSRTSGSTDTQYF
>TRBV29-1|TRBJ2-2
CSAPRASDTGELFF
>TRBV15|TRBJ2-7
CATSRSPPRGIPWGSSEQYF
>TRBV18|TRBJ2-3
CASSPLGERAADTQYF
>TRBV2|TRBJ2-3
CARGGTSGPDTQYF
>TRBV18|TRBJ1-5
CASSNGQTPNQPQHF
>TRBV6-1|TRBJ1-5
CASSAGRGRRGNQPQHF
>TRBV3-1/TRBV3-2|TRBJ1-2
CASRQNGGRSYGYTF